Given below is one TCR beta chain in context. What it binds is unknown. The data derive from a study of T cells in Graves' hyperthyroidism and ophthalmopathy. General study results and limits: Blood shared most expanded thyroid clonotypes above 0.001. The model predicted ophthalmopathy a median around 6.5 months before onset. Ophthalmopathy and stable hyperthyroidism were separated by a 13 V-J model.

Amplification of TCR beta CDR3 regions was performed using RNA transcripts as template. Primed by the HTBI set, a first-round RT-PCR was run on the TCR CDR3. Each CDR3 protein is one row after TCRdb ran MiXCR on the multiplex PCR reads. The sample lists fewer than 450,000 distinct CDR3 sequences; approximately 18% were seen once. Uncontrolled infection, other autoimmune disease, pregnancy or lactation barred patients from enrollment. Germline trimming cut 0 bases from V and 9 bases from J; bases unmatched to any gene: 20. CDR1 and CDR2 (germline): SQVTM, ANQGSEA. This CDR3 region has 19 residues. The chain carries TRBV29-1 and TRBJ2-1; 10 nucleotides align to TRBD2. The sequence was obtained from a young man with Graves' ophthalmopathy. Sequencing was carried out using blood. In DNA, the CDR3 is TGCAGCGTTGAAGATGGGCTAGGAGAAGCGGGGGGGCCTATCGGTGAGCAGTTCTTC. Its translation: CSVEDGLGEAGGPIGEQFF.